These 26 T cell receptor beta chains originate from one sample sequenced in a study of T cells in Graves' hyperthyroidism and ophthalmopathy. Researchers amplified the TCR beta CDR3 regions from RNA transcripts. First-round RT-PCR with HTBI primers amplified the TCR CDR3 region. TCRdb analysed the multiplex PCR reads with MiXCR anew, one entry per CDR3 protein. The table shows about 360,000 distinct CDR3 sequences, with approximately 14% occurring only once. The sample consisted of blood. These receptors all stem from a woman aged 18-29 years with Graves' hyperthyroidism that later progressed to Graves' ophthalmopathy.

This clonotype was detected only a few times. The chain joins TRBV25-1 to TRBJ2-1; weak D call: TRBD2 (5 bases). CDR1 is MGHDK, CDR2 SYGVNS, per germline. The CDR3 has 16 residues. V lost 2 bases, J lost 3 bases, and 14 bases lay in between. The CDR3 here is CASSESDYLIYNEQFF. Here the CDR3 DNA reads TGTGCCAGCAGTGAAAGTGACTACCTCATCTACAATGAGCAGTTCTTC.

The chain recombines TRBV14 with TRBJ2-1, with 11 bases identical to TRBD2. Germline CDR1 is SGHDN and CDR2 is FVKESK. The CDR3 totals 19 residues. J lost 10 bases, V lost 1 base, and 18 bases had no gene match. The CDR3 loop is CASSQVGYYTSGSSQEQFF. The DNA for the CDR3 is TGTGCCAGCAGCCAAGTAGGGTACTACACTAGCGGGAGTAGCCAGGAGCAGTTCTTC. Complete variable domain (other parts from reference TRBV14 and TRBJ2-1): EAGVTQFPSHSVIEKGQTVTLRCDPISGHDNLYWYRRVMGKEIKFLLHFVKESKQDESGMPNNRFLAERTGGTYSTLKVQPAELEDSGVYFCASSQVGYYTSGSSQEQFFGPGTRLTVL.

This clonotype has at least ten counts. The rearrangement uses TRBV27 and TRBJ1-5, with TRBD1 as a possible D gene (5 bases). This CDR3 contains 13 residues. Germline loops: CDR1 MNHEY, CDR2 SMNVEV (reference sequence). Between the trimmed V and J ends, which lost 4 bases and 7 bases, there was a span of 11 bases. The CDR3: CASSSGAGQPQHF. The CDR3 DNA follows: TGTGCCAGCAGTTCGGGCGCAGGGCAGCCCCAGCATTTT.

This clonotype was counted at least ten times. This sequence joins TRBV5-1 and TRBJ1-1; D is unclear. Trimming removed 1 base from V and 7 bases from J, with 14 bases in between. The CDR3 extends over 14 amino acids. Germline V gives CDR1 SGHRS, CDR2 YFSETQ. CDR3 DNA: TGCGCCAGCAGCTTGAGGGTCAGCGGCGATGAAGCTTTCTTT. It encodes CASSLRVSGDEAFF.

This clonotype was seen a single time. Since a much larger clone is just one base distant, this may be a read error. The rearrangement links TRBV6-9 to TRBJ1-5, with a weak D call TRBD1 (5 bases). CDR3 length equals 15 residues. Germline V gene data show CDR1 as MNHGY and CDR2 as SVAAGI. Written as DNA, the CDR3 is TGTGCCAGCAGCTATCGACAGTTTAGCGATCAGCCCCAGCATTTT. Amino acids: CASSYRQFSDQPQHF.

This clonotype was observed at least ten times. The chain carries TRBV24-1 and TRBJ2-2; the D call may be TRBD1 or TRBD2 (5 bases each). In germline, CDR1 is KGHDR, CDR2 SFDVKD. Deletions cut 4 bases from V and 4 bases from J, with 12 bases between. The CDR3 spans 15 residues. The CDR3 bases are TGTGCCACCAGTGAGGCCGGGACCGCCACCGGGGAGCTGTTTTTT. Its protein product is CATSEAGTATGELFF.

This chain uses TRBV18 with TRBJ1-4; no clear D. Germline CDR1 is KGHSH and CDR2 is LQKENI. The V gene lost 3 bases and the J gene lost 0 bases, with 8 bases spanning the gap. CDR3 length equals 15 residues. Written as DNA, the CDR3 is TGTGCCAGCTCACCGGGCAGTGCAACTAATGAAAAACTGTTTTTT. It specifies CASSPGSATNEKLFF.

This clonotype was recorded many times. V and J are TRBV20-1 and TRBJ1-4, with D unresolved. CDR3 length equals 14 residues. Germline loops: CDR1 DFQATT, CDR2 SNEGSKA (reference sequence). V was trimmed by 5 bases and J by 0 bases, leaving 10 bases between them. The chain's CDR3 is CSAGRRATNEKLFF. DNA for the CDR3: TGCAGTGCTGGAAGGCGCGCAACTAATGAAAAACTGTTTTTT.

The chain employs TRBV4-2 and TRBJ1-5, with 7 nucleotides matching TRBD1. From germline, CDR1 is LGHNA and CDR2 YNFKEQ. This CDR3 has 15 residues. The J segment lost 2 bases and the V segment lost 9 bases, leaving 10 bases of the junction unmatched. CDR3 sequence: CASSVVGQGNQPQHF. The DNA of the CDR3 is TGTGCCAGTAGCGTCGTAGGACAGGGCAATCAGCCCCAGCATTTT.

Regarding this clonotype: A much larger clone differs from this one at a single base, so this may be a read error. This chain connects TRBV6-2 or TRBV6-3 to TRBJ2-3; possibly TRBD1 for D (5 bases). Trimming removed 0 bases from V and 4 bases from J, with 8 bases in between. Germline CDR1 is MNHEY and CDR2 is SVGEGT. This CDR3 region has 14 residues. The CDR3: CASSYSATADTQYF. The CDR3 DNA reads as TGTGCCAGCAGTTACTCGGCGACAGCAGATACGCAGTATTTT.

This clonotype was observed a single time. A much larger clone sits a single nucleotide away, making a read error possible. The V gene is TRBV28, the J gene TRBJ2-1, with a tentative D call TRBD2 (5 bases). CDR3 length: 12 residues. Germline CDR1 reads MDHEN; CDR2 reads SYDVKM. The CDR3 DNA reads as TGTACCAGCAGGATGAGGGTGAATGAGCAGTTCTTC. Its translation: CTSRMRVNEQFF.

A few counts support this clonotype. The germline gene is not matched at one end of the junction; a read error may be the cause. The gene calls are TRBV24-1 and TRBJ1-2; 11 positions match TRBD1. Germline lookup yields CDR1 KGHDR and CDR2 SFDVKD. The length of the CDR3 is 14 residues. The CDR3 DNA follows: TGTGCCACCTCGAGGGGACAGGGGGACTATGGCTACATCTTC. It encodes CATSRGQGDYGYIF.

This clonotype was seen ten or more times. The V call is TRBV27, the J call TRBJ2-7; a weak D match, TRBD2 (6 bases). Germline loops: CDR1 MNHEY, CDR2 SMNVEV (reference sequence). The CDR3 has 13 residues. V lost 1 base and J 4 bases, leaving 8 bases between the germline ends. This CDR3 reads CASSLWRDYEQYF. The CDR3 nucleotides read TGTGCCAGCAGTTTATGGAGGGATTACGAGCAGTACTTC.

This clonotype was found a few times. The chain recombines TRBV5-1 with TRBJ2-5, with 10 bases aligning to TRBD2. The germline V gene encodes CDR1 SGHRS and CDR2 YFSETQ. V gave up 0 bases and J gave up 2 bases; unmatched junction bases: 4. The CDR3 contains 16 residues. The CDR3 reads CASSLDTAGGQETQYF. The DNA for the CDR3 is TGCGCCAGCAGCTTGGATACAGCGGGAGGGCAAGAGACCCAGTACTTC. The full variable domain, with the rest looked up from reference TRBV5-1 and TRBJ2-5, is KAGVTQTPRYLIKTRGQQVTLSCSPISGHRSVSWYQQTPGQGLQFLFEYFSETQRNKGNFPGRFSGRQFSNSRSEMNVSTLELGDSALYLCASSLDTAGGQETQYFGPGTRLLVL.

The sample holds many counts of this clonotype. The rearrangement links TRBV20-1 to TRBJ1-1; unclear D gene. The CDR3 covers 14 residues. V shed 6 bases and J shed 4 bases, with 18 bases lying between them. Germline V gene sequence: CDR1 DFQATT, CDR2 SNEGSKA (reference sequence). The CDR3 loop is CSAVGRGSLTEAFF. In DNA, the CDR3 is TGCAGTGCCGTCGGGCGGGGTTCGCTCACTGAAGCTTTCTTT.

V and J are TRBV25-1 and TRBJ2-1; 7 bases are shared with TRBD1. This CDR3 has 13 residues. V was pared by 9 bases and J by 8 bases, with 10 bases of the junction left unmatched. Germline CDR1 and CDR2: MGHDK and SYGVNS. CDR3 sequence: CARRGTEKDEQFF. CDR3 DNA: TGTGCCAGGAGAGGGACAGAGAAGGATGAGCAGTTCTTC.

This sequence joins TRBV5-6 and TRBJ2-3; D ambiguous. This CDR3 region has 15 residues. Germline CDR1 is SGHDT and CDR2 is YYEEEE. V was pared by 0 bases and J by 7 bases, with 15 bases between. CDR3 coding DNA: TGTGCCAGCAGCTTGGGGGGAAACCCCCCTCATACGCAGTATTTT. This translates into CASSLGGNPPHTQYF.

Ten or more counts support this clonotype. The chain couples TRBV28 to TRBJ2-2; D unclear. Trimming took off 4 bases at V and 4 bases at J, with 10 bases between the two ends. Per germline, CDR1 MDHEN and CDR2 SYDVKM. The CDR3 runs to 14 residues. CDR3: CASSWSARTGELFF. The CDR3 DNA is TGTGCCAGCAGTTGGAGCGCCCGCACCGGGGAGCTGTTTTTT. Full variable domain (rest looked up from reference TRBV28 and TRBJ2-2): DVKVTQSSRYLVKRTGEKVFLECVQDMDHENMFWYRQDPGLGLRLIYFSYDVKMKEKGDIPEGYSVSREKKERFSLILESASTNQTSMYLCASSWSARTGELFFGEGSRLTVL.

A word on this clonotype: One end of the junction fails to match germline, which may point to a read error. The chain employs TRBV5-4 and TRBJ2-7; tentatively, D is TRBD1 (6 bases). Per germline, CDR1 SGHNT and CDR2 YYREEE (reference sequence). The CDR3 totals 14 residues. The CDR3, as DNA: TGTGCCAGCAGCCCCGGGACATTCATCCACGAGCGGTACTTC. Translation gives CASSPGTFIHERYF.

This clonotype was picked up many times. The V and J genes are TRBV11-3 and TRBJ1-1; D gene ambiguous. Germline loops: CDR1 SGHNT, CDR2 YENEEA. Trimming shortened V by 1 base and J by 14 bases, and 14 bases separated the two germline ends. The CDR3 totals 12 residues. Here the CDR3 reads CASSLVRGRYFF. The CDR3 coding sequence is TGTGCCAGCAGCTTAGTTCGCGGACGGTACTTCTTT.

This rearrangement joins TRBV4-2 to TRBJ2-2; the D is unclear. From germline, CDR1 is LGHNA and CDR2 YNFKEQ. With 0 bases removed from V and 5 bases from J, the gap between germline ends came to 16 bases. CDR3 length: 17 residues. For the CDR3, the DNA is TGTGCCAGCAGCCAAGAAGGGTCGCGAAGGTGGACCGGGGAGCTGTTTTTT. Encoded protein: CASSQEGSRRWTGELFF.

This clonotype has at least ten counts. The CDR3 sequence is CASSFPTQVSNQPQHF. In nucleotides, the CDR3 is TGTGCCAGCAGTTTCCCGACACAAGTTAGCAATCAGCCCCAGCATTTT. This chain links TRBV6-1 with TRBJ1-5; no clear D. The germline V gene has CDR1 MNHNS and CDR2 SASEGT. The CDR3 runs 16 residues. The ends were cut back, 5 bases at V and 0 bases at J, with 14 bases in the middle.

The chain is built from TRBV11-2 and TRBJ2-7; tentative D call: TRBD2 (5 bases). V lost 5 bases, J lost 0 bases, and 14 bases lay in between. CDR1 is SGHAT, CDR2 FQNNGV, per germline. The CDR3 is 15 residues long. CDR3 in amino acids: CASSRAPGSSYEQYF. The DNA for the CDR3 is TGTGCCAGCAGCCGGGCCCCTGGGAGCTCCTACGAGCAGTACTTC.

The chain joins TRBV5-6 to TRBJ2-6; D not resolved. In germline, CDR1 is SGHDT, CDR2 YYEEEE. V lost 4 bases to trimming and J lost 11 bases, with 10 bases between them. This CDR3 spans 12 amino acids. CDR3 coding DNA: TGTGCCAGCAGCCCGCACCCAGACGTCCTGACTTTC. This translates into CASSPHPDVLTF.

V and J are TRBV28 and TRBJ1-1; a possible D gene is TRBD1 (5 bases). This CDR3 comprises 14 residues. Germline V CDR1 and CDR2: MDHEN, SYDVKM. V was trimmed by 2 bases and J by 8 bases, leaving 15 bases between them. The chain's CDR3 is CASSLEGRVREAFF. DNA for the CDR3: TGTGCCAGCAGTTTAGAAGGCAGGGTTAGGGAAGCTTTCTTT.

This clonotype was found many times. The CDR3: CASSLAWGRYNEQFF. The DNA of the CDR3 is TGCGCCAGCAGCTTGGCCTGGGGTCGGTACAATGAGCAGTTCTTC. This rearrangement joins TRBV5-1 to TRBJ2-1; no definite D call. Between the trimmed V and J ends, which lost 0 bases and 4 bases, there was a span of 11 bases. CDR3 length: 15 amino acids. Germline CDR1 SGHRS, CDR2 YFSETQ.